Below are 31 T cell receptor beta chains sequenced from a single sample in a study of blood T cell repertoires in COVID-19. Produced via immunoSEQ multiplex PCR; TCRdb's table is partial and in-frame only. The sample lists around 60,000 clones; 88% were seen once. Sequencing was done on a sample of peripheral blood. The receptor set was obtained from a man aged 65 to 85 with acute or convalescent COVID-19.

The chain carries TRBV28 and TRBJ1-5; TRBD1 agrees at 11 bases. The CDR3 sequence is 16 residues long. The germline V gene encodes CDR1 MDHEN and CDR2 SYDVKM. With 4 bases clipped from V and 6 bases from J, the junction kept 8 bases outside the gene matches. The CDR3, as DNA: TGTGCCAGCAGTTCCTACGGACAGGGGGCGGGTCAGCCCCAGCATTTT. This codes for CASSSYGQGAGQPQHF.

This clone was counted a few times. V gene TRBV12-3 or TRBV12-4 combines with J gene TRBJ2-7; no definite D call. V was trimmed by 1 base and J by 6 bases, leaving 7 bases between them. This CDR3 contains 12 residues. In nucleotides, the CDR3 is TGTGCCAGCAGTTTAGAATCTTTCGAGCAGTACTTC. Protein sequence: CASSLESFEQYF.

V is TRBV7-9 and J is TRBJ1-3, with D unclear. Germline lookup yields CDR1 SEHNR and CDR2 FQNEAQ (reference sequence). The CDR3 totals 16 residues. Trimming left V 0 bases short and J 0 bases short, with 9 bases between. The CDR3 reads CASSLAPVVSGNTIYF. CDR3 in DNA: TGTGCCAGCAGCTTAGCCCCGGTTGTCTCTGGAAACACCATATATTTT.

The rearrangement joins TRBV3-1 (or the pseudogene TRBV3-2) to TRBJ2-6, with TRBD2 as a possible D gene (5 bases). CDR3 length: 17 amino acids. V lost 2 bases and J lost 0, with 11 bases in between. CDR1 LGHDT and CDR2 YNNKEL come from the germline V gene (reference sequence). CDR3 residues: CASSQSRGNSGANVLTF. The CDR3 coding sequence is TGTGCCAGCAGCCAAAGCAGAGGGAACTCTGGGGCCAACGTCCTGACTTTC.

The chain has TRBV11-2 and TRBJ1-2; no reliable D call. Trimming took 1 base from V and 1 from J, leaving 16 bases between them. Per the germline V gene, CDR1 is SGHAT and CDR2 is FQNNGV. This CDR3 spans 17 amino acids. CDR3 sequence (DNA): TGTGCCAGCAGCTTAGGGTTCGACAATGTGGTTAACTATGGCTACACCTTC. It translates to CASSLGFDNVVNYGYTF.

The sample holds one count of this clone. The CDR3 sequence is CASSSGTGKDTQYF. CDR3 in DNA: TGCGCCAGCAGCTCGGGGACAGGGAAAGATACGCAGTATTTT. The chain links TRBV5-1 to TRBJ2-3, with 9 bases identical to TRBD1. This CDR3 spans 14 amino acids. CDR1 is SGHRS, CDR2 YFSETQ, per germline. With 3 bases clipped from V and 5 bases from J, the junction kept 4 bases outside the gene matches.

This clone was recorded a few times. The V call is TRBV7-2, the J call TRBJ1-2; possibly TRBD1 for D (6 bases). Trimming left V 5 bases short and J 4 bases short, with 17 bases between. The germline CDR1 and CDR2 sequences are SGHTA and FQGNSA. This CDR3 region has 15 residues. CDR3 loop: CASSTATTGLYGYTF. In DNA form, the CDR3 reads TGTGCCAGCAGCACCGCCACGACAGGACTCTATGGCTACACCTTC. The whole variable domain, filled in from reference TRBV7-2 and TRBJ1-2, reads GAGVSQSPSNKVTEKGKDVELRCDPISGHTALYWYRQSLGQGLEFLIYFQGNSAPDKSGLPSDRFSAERTGGSVSTLTIQRTQQEDSAVYLCASSTATTGLYGYTFGSGTRLTVV.

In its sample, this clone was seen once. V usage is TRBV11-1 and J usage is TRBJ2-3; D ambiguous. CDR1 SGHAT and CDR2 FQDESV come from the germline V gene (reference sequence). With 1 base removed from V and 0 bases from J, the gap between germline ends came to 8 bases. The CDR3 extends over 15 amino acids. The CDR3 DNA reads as TGTGCCAGCAGCTTAGGCGGAACGAGCACAGATACGCAGTATTTT. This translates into CASSLGGTSTDTQYF.

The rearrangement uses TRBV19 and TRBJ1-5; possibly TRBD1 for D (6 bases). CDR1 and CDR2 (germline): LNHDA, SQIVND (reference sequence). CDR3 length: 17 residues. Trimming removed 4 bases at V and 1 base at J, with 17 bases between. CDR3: CASSNVQGLRSNQPQHF. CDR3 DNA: TGTGCCAGTAGTAACGTTCAGGGGCTAAGGAGCAATCAGCCCCAGCATTTT. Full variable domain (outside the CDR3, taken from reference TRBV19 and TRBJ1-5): DGGITQSPKYLFRKEGQNVTLSCEQNLNHDAMYWYRQDPGQGLRLIYYSQIVNDFQKGDIAEGYSVSREKKESFPLTVTSAQKNPTAFYLCASSNVQGLRSNQPQHFGDGTRLSIL.

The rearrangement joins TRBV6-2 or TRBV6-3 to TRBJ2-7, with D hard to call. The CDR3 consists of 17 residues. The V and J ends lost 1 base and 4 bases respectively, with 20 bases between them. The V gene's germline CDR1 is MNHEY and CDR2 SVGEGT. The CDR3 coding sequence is TGTGCCAGCAGTTACTTAACGGAACAGCCGCGATGGTACGAGCAGTACTTC. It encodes CASSYLTEQPRWYEQYF.

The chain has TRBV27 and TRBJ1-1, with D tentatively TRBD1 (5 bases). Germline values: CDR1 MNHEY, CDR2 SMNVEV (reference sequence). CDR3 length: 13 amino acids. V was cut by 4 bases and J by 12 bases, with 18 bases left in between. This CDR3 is CASSYGGGADPFF. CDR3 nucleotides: TGTGCCAGCAGTTACGGCGGCGGGGCCGACCCTTTCTTT.

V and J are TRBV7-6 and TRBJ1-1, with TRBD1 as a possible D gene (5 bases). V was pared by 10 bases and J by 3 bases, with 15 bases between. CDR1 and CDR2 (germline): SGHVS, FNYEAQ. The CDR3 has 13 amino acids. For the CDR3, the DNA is TGTGCCACCCGATCAGGGCGCGACACTGAAGCTTTCTTT. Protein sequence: CATRSGRDTEAFF.

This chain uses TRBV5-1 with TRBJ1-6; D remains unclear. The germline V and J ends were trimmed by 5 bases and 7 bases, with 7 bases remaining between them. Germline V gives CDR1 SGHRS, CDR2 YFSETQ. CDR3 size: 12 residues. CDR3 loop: CASRVENSPLHF. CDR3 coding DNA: TGCGCCAGCAGAGTGGAGAATTCACCCCTCCACTTT.

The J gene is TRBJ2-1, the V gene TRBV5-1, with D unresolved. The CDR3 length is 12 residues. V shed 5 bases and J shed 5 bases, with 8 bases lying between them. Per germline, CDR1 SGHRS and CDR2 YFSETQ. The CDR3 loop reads CASRPQNNEQFF. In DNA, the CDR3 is TGCGCCAGCAGACCACAGAACAATGAGCAGTTCTTC. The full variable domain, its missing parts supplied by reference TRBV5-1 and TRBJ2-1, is KAGVTQTPRYLIKTRGQQVTLSCSPISGHRSVSWYQQTPGQGLQFLFEYFSETQRNKGNFPGRFSGRQFSNSRSEMNVSTLELGDSALYLCASRPQNNEQFFGPGTRLTVL.

The CDR3 is CASSRTSGTTDTQYF. In DNA form, the CDR3 reads TGTGCCAGCAGTCGGACTAGCGGTACAACAGATACGCAGTATTTT. This chain connects TRBV27 to TRBJ2-3; TRBD2 aligns across 10 bases. Losses at the gene ends were 5 bases for V and 3 bases for J; bases not matched to a gene: 5. This CDR3 spans 15 amino acids. Germline lookup yields CDR1 MNHEY and CDR2 SMNVEV (reference sequence).

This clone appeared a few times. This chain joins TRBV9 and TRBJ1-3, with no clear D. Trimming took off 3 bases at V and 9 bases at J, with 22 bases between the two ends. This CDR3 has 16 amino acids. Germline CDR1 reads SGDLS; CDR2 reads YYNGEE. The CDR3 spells CASSDGLLLRGGTIYF. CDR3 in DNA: TGTGCCAGCAGCGACGGTTTGCTCCTAAGAGGAGGCACCATATATTTT.

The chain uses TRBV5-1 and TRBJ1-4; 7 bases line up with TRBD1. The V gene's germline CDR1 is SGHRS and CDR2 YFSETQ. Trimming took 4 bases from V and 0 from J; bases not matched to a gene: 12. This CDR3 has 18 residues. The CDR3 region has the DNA TGCGCCAGCAGCCAAAGACAGGGTAGGGGCGCAACTAATGAAAAACTGTTTTTT. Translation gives CASSQRQGRGATNEKLFF.

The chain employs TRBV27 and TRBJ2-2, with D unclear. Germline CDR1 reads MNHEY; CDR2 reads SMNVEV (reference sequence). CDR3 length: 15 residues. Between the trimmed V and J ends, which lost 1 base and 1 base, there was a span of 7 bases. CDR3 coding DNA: TGTGCCAGCAGTTTATTCTCCTTGAACACCGGGGAGCTGTTTTTT. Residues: CASSLFSLNTGELFF.

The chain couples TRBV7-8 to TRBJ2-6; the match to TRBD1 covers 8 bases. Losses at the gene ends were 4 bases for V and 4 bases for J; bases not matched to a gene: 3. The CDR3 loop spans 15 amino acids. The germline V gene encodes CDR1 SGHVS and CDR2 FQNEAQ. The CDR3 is CASSSTGAGANVLTF. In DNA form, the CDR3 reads TGTGCCAGCAGCTCGACAGGGGCCGGGGCCAACGTCCTGACTTTC.

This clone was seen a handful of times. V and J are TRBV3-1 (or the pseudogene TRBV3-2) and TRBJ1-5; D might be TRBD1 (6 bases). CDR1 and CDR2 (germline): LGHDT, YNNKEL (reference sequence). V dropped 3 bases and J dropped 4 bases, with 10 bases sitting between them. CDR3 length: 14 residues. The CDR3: CASSQRGTNQPQHF. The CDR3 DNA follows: TGTGCCAGCAGCCAGAGGGGGACAAATCAGCCCCAGCATTTT.

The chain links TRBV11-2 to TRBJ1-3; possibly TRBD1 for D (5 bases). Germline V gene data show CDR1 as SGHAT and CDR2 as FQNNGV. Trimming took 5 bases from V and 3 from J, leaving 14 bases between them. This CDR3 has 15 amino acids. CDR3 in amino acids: CASSAWGGDGNTIYF. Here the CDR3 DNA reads TGTGCCAGCAGCGCCTGGGGGGGAGATGGAAACACCATATATTTT.

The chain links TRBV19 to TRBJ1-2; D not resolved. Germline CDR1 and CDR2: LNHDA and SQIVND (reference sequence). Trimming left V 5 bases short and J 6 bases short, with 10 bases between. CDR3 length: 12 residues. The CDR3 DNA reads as TGTGCCAGTAGTTTAGGTGCAGATGGCTACACCTTC. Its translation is CASSLGADGYTF.

The CDR3 here is CASSQRTVAYEQYF. The CDR3 DNA is TGTGCCAGCAGCCAACGGACAGTTGCCTACGAGCAGTACTTC. The chain links TRBV3-1 (or the pseudogene TRBV3-2) to TRBJ2-7; tentatively, D is TRBD1 (6 bases). Germline assignment: CDR1 LGHDT and CDR2 YNNKEL (reference sequence). The CDR3 extends over 14 amino acids. Trimming left V 2 bases short and J 2 bases short, with 10 bases between.

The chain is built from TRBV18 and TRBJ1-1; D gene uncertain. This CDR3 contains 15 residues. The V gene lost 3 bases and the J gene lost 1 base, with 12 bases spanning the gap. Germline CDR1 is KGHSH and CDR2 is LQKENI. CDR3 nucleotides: TGTGCCAGCTCACCCATAGCGCAGAGGAACACTGAAGCTTTCTTT. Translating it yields CASSPIAQRNTEAFF.

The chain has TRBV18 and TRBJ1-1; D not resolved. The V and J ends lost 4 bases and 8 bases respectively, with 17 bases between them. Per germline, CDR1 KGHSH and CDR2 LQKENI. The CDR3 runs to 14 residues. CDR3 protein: CASSQRGTLTEAFF. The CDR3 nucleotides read TGTGCCAGCTCACAAAGAGGTACCCTGACCGAAGCTTTCTTT.

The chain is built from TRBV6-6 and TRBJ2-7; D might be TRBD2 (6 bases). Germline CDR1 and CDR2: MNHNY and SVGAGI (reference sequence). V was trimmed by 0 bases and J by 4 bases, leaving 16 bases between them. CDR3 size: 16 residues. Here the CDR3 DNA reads TGTGCCAGCAGTTACTCGAGCACACGGAGGGAGTACGAGCAGTACTTC. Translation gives CASSYSSTRREYEQYF.

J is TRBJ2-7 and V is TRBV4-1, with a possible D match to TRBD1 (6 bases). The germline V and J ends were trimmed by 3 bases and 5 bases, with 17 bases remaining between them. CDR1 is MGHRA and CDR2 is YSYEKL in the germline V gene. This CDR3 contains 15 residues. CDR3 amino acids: CASSHPGRGVNEQYF. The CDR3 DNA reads TGCGCCAGCAGCCACCCCGGCAGGGGTGTGAACGAGCAGTACTTC.

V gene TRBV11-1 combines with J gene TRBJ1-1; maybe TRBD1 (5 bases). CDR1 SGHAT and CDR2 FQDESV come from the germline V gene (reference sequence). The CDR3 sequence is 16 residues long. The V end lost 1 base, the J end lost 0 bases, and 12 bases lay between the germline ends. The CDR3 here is CASSLGQTEMNTEAFF. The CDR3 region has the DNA TGTGCCAGCAGCTTAGGACAGACCGAGATGAACACTGAAGCTTTCTTT.

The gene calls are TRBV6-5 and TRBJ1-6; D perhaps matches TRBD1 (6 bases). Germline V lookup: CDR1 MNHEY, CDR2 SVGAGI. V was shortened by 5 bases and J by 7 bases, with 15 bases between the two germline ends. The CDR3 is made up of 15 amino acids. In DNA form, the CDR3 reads TGTGCCAGCAGTAGGACAGCGCTGGGCAATTCACCCCTCCACTTT. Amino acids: CASSRTALGNSPLHF.

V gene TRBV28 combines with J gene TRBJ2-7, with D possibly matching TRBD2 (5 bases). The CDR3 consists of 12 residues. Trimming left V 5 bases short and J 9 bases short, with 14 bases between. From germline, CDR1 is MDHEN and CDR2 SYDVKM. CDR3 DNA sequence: TGTGCCAGCAGTCCCATTCCCAGCGGGCAGTACTTC. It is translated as CASSPIPSGQYF.

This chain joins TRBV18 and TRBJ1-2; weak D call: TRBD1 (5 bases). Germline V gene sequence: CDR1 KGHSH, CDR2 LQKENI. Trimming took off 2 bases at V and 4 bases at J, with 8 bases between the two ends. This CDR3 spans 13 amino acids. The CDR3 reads CASSPGAAYGYTF. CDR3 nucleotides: TGTGCCAGCTCACCAGGGGCAGCCTATGGCTACACCTTC. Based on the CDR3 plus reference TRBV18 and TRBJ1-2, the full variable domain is NAGVMQNPRHLVRRRGQEARLRCSPMKGHSHVYWYRQLPEEGLKFMVYLQKENIIDESGMPKERFSAEFPKEGPSILRIQQVVRGDSAAYFCASSPGAAYGYTFGSGTRLTVV.